This TCR beta chain was found in a study of T cells in Graves' hyperthyroidism and ophthalmopathy. Study-level results: Clonotypes that were expanded in thyroid above 0.001 mostly appeared in blood too.

A note on this clonotype: Its antigen remains unidentified. Just one base apart from a much larger clone, this may be a read error. Here the CDR3 omits its conserved ending phenylalanine or tryptophan, so a read error is the likely source.

The CDR3 is 13 residues long. Deletions cut 2 bases from V and 3 bases from J, with 8 bases between. Germline lookup yields CDR1 MDHEN and CDR2 SYDVKM. The CDR3 regions of TCR beta were amplified from RNA transcripts. First-round RT-PCR of the TCR CDR3 relied on the HTBI primer set. TCRdb recomputed calls from the multiplex PCR reads with MiXCR, one row per CDR3 protein. The sample holds around 620,000 distinct CDR3 sequences, under 20% seen once. The material sequenced was blood. This TCR was sampled from a woman in her twenties or thirties with Graves' hyperthyroidism. V is TRBV28 and J is TRBJ2-7, with D possibly TRBD1 on 6 matching bases. CDR3 sequence (DNA): TGTGCCAGCAGTTTAGCACAGGGCTACGAGCAGTACCTC. Its protein is CASSLAQGYEQYL.